A selection of T cell receptor beta chains follows, all from one sample in a study of T cell repertoires in cytomegalovirus infection. TCRdb independently ran MiXCR on the reads; one entry per CDR3 protein. Of under 600,000 distinct CDR3 sequences in the sample, more than 15% were seen once. Sequenced material: CD8+ T cells from PBMCs. Receptor source: a human donor in good health (CMV status not recorded). Some clones in this sample may be carry-over from other donors' samples. The CDR3 runs from the conserved cysteine through the conserved F or W. D genes are given only for firm matches. For some rows the clone size is stated as once, few or many, or as a class when expanded; others skip it.

len | j_gene | d_gene | v_gene | abundance | CDR3nt | CDR3aa
15 | TRBJ1-2 | NA | TRBV4-2 | many | TGTGCCAGCAGCCAAGATAGGGGACGGTACTATGGCTACACCTTC | CASSQDRGRYYGYTF
18 | TRBJ1-1 | TRBD1 | TRBV7-9 | NA | TGTGCCAGCAGCTTAGCGTTGAGATGGACAGGGGGAGGCACTGAAGCTTTCTTT | CASSLALRWTGGGTEAFF
14 | TRBJ2-2 | NA | TRBV2 | NA | TGTGCCAGTAGAACCCAGGACTATGGAGGGGAGCTGTTTTTT | CASRTQDYGGELFF
12 | TRBJ1-2 | NA | TRBV7-9 | few | TGTGCCAGCACAGAAGGCGCGGACGGCTACACCTTC | CASTEGADGYTF
13 | TRBJ2-1 | NA | TRBV18 | many | TGTGCCAGCTCACCAGTCTCGGGGGATGAGCAGTTCTTC | CASSPVSGDEQFF
13 | TRBJ2-3 | NA | TRBV10-3 | NA | TGTGCCATCAGTGATACAACGACAGATACGCAGTATTTT | CAISDTTTDTQYF
15 | TRBJ2-1 | TRBD2 | TRBV9 | NA | TGTGCCAGCAGCGTAACTAGCGGGGGGGCCTATGAGCAGTTCTTC | CASSVTSGGAYEQFF
16 | TRBJ1-4 | NA | TRBV4-1 | few | TGCGCCAGCAGCCAAGGATACTGGGCAACTAATGAAAAACTGTTTTTT | CASSQGYWATNEKLFF
15 | TRBJ2-1 | NA | TRBV12-3/TRBV12-4 | many | TGTGCCAGCAGCCTAAGTGGGGCGAGAGACAATGAGCAGTTCTTC | CASSLSGARDNEQFF
15 | TRBJ2-1 | NA | TRBV4-1 | few | TGCGCCAGCAGCCTTCGGCCGGGACTCGACAATGAGCAGTTCTTC | CASSLRPGLDNEQFF
13 | TRBJ1-4 | NA | TRBV5-4 | few | TGTGCCAGCAGTCTGCGGGAAAATGAAAAACTGTTTTTT | CASSLRENEKLFF
16 | TRBJ1-4 | NA | TRBV12-3/TRBV12-4 | many | TGTGCCAGCAGTTTGACGGATTTGGCAACTAATGAAAAACTGTTTTTT | CASSLTDLATNEKLFF
14 | TRBJ1-1 | NA | TRBV27 | few | TGTGCCAGCAGTAGGTCAGGGTTGGACACTGAAGCTTTCTTT | CASSRSGLDTEAFF
16 | TRBJ2-1 | NA | TRBV11-3 | many | TGTGCCAGCAGCTTAGCGGGCCCGAGCTCCTACAATGAGCAGTTCTTC | CASSLAGPSSYNEQFF
13 | TRBJ2-7 | NA | TRBV7-8 | many | TGTGCCAGCAGCTTAGCGCGCTTCCACGAGCAGTACTTC | CASSLARFHEQYF
17 | TRBJ2-2 | NA | TRBV19 | NA | TGTGCCAGTAGGATCCGGGGCCAGCCATCGAACACCGGGGAGCTGTTTTTT | CASRIRGQPSNTGELFF
13 | TRBJ2-1 | TRBD1 | TRBV7-9 | many | TGTGCCAGCAGCCAACCAGGGGGCAATGAGCAGTTCTTC | CASSQPGGNEQFF
14 | TRBJ2-7 | NA | TRBV7-8 | many | TGTGCCAGCAGCTTAGACGCGGGACAGCGAGAGCAGTACTTC | CASSLDAGQREQYF
13 | TRBJ1-2 | NA | TRBV6-5 | many | TGTGCCAGCAGTTACGGAGGCAGCCTGGGCTACACCTTC | CASSYGGSLGYTF
19 | TRBJ2-3 | NA | TRBV28 | NA | TGTGCCAGCAGTTTACAGGGTAGCGAGATCTCTGGAGGCACAGATACGCAGTATTTT | CASSLQGSEISGGTDTQYF
13 | TRBJ1-1 | NA | TRBV12-3/TRBV12-4 | NA | TGTGCCAGCAGCCCGTTCGAGGCCTCGGGGGCTTTCTTT | CASSPFEASGAFF
15 | TRBJ2-4 | NA | TRBV6-1 | NA | TGTGCCAGCAGTGAAGAAGGAATAGCCAAAAACATTCAGTACTTC | CASSEEGIAKNIQYF
15 | TRBJ2-7 | NA | TRBV15 | NA | TGTGCCACCAGCAGAGATCGAGGCTTCTCCTACGAGCAGTACTTC | CATSRDRGFSYEQYF
15 | TRBJ2-7 | TRBD1 | TRBV6-1 | many | TGTGCCAGCAGTGAGGGGGACAGGGGACCCTACGAGCAGTACTTC | CASSEGDRGPYEQYF
14 | TRBJ1-4 | TRBD1 | TRBV27 | many | TGTGCCAGCAGGACAGGGACCACTAATGAAAAACTGTTTTTT | CASRTGTTNEKLFF
16 | TRBJ2-3 | NA | TRBV24-1 | few | TGTGCCACCAGTCGGCCGGCCAGCCCTAGCACAGATACGCAGTATTTT | CATSRPASPSTDTQYF
15 | TRBJ2-3 | NA | TRBV12-3/TRBV12-4 | many | TGTGCCAGACGTTCCGGCAGGGCGGGCACAGATACGCAGTATTTT | CARRSGRAGTDTQYF
16 | TRBJ2-3 | NA | TRBV7-6 | many | TGTGCCAGCAGCTTAGGGCGTTGGGGGGAGCAGAATACGCAGTATTTT | CASSLGRWGEQNTQYF
14 | TRBJ2-1 | NA | TRBV28 | NA | TGTGCCAGCAGTCTCTTGAACAGGGACAATGAGCAGTTCTTC | CASSLLNRDNEQFF
17 | TRBJ1-2 | TRBD1 | TRBV19 | many | TGTGCCAGTAGTATCGGTCCCATCAGGGGGCGAAACTATGGCTACACCTTC | CASSIGPIRGRNYGYTF
14 | TRBJ2-3 | NA | TRBV7-9 | NA | TGTGCAAGCAGCTCTAGCGTGGTGACAGATACGCAGTATTTT | CASSSSVVTDTQYF